What follows are 13 T cell receptor beta chains derived from one specimen sequenced in a study of brain T cells in children with intractable seizures. Produced via immunoSEQ multiplex PCR; TCRdb's table is partial and in-frame only. Among 35,000 to 50,000 clones listed, 75% to 95% were seen once. Sequencing used peripheral blood, obtained at surgery. Receptors were obtained from a girl aged 2-9 years with tuberous sclerosis and intractable seizures.

The V call is TRBV12-5, the J call TRBJ2-3; 8 bases are a match to TRBD2. There are 13 residues in the CDR3. V shed 0 bases and J 8 bases; nucleotides not matched to a gene: 1. Germline CDR1 reads LGHNT; CDR2 reads FRNRAP. The DNA of the CDR3 is TGTGCTAGTGGTTTGGTACGGGGGGGTACGCAGTATTTT. Its translation is CASGLVRGGTQYF.

CDR3 sequence reads: CASSAGGSNTEAFF. Written as DNA, the CDR3 is TGTGCCAGCAGTGCGGGAGGGTCGAACACTGAAGCTTTCTTT. This chain links TRBV2 with TRBJ1-1, with unresolved D. The CDR3 extends over 14 amino acids. Germline V CDR1 and CDR2: SNHLY, FYNNEI. Trimming removed 4 bases at V and 1 base at J, with 10 bases between.

This rearrangement joins TRBV5-5 to TRBJ1-6; D ambiguous. This CDR3 has 12 amino acids. Trimming cost V 4 bases and J 7 bases, with 6 bases left between them. Germline lookup yields CDR1 SGHKS and CDR2 YYEKEE (reference sequence). The CDR3 loop is CASSLVNSPLHF. The CDR3 nucleotides read TGTGCCAGCAGCCTCGTGAATTCACCCCTCCACTTT.

This chain joins TRBV6-6 and TRBJ2-3; 7 bases match TRBD1. This CDR3 comprises 16 residues. Germline assignment: CDR1 MNHNY and CDR2 SVGAGI (reference sequence). Losses at the gene ends were 6 bases for V and 3 bases for J; bases not matched to a gene: 12. The CDR3 spells CASRSNRGERTDTQYF. Written as DNA, the CDR3 is TGTGCCAGCAGATCTAACAGGGGTGAAAGAACAGATACGCAGTATTTT.

The chain joins TRBV18 to TRBJ1-3; D gene ambiguous. CDR3 size: 19 residues. The germline V gene has CDR1 KGHSH and CDR2 LQKENI. The V and J ends lost 8 bases and 1 base respectively, with 27 bases between them. The DNA for the CDR3 is TGTGCCAGCACCCCCATGCCAGGTGTGGGCTTCTATTCTGGAAACACCATATATTTT. Its protein product is CASTPMPGVGFYSGNTIYF. Full variable domain (missing parts from reference TRBV18 and TRBJ1-3): NAGVMQNPRHLVRRRGQEARLRCSPMKGHSHVYWYRQLPEEGLKFMVYLQKENIIDESGMPKERFSAEFPKEGPSILRIQQVVRGDSAAYFCASTPMPGVGFYSGNTIYFGEGSWLTVV.

The chain recombines TRBV9 with TRBJ2-1; D unclear. V was shortened by 0 bases and J by 7 bases, with 8 bases between the two germline ends. CDR1 and CDR2 (germline): SGDLS, YYNGEE. This CDR3 is 13 amino acids long. In DNA, the CDR3 is TGTGCCAGCAGCGTAGCGGCCGGGAATGAGCAGTTCTTC. Translated: CASSVAAGNEQFF. Full variable domain (rest looked up from reference TRBV9 and TRBJ2-1): DSGVTQTPKHLITATGQRVTLRCSPRSGDLSVYWYQQSLDQGLQFLIQYYNGEERAKGNILERFSAQQFPDLHSELNLSSLELGDSALYFCASSVAAGNEQFFGPGTRLTVL.

The V gene is TRBV29-1, the J gene TRBJ2-3; TRBD1 matches at 9 bases. This CDR3 has 13 residues. CDR1 and CDR2 (germline): SQVTM, ANQGSEA. V lost 6 bases and J lost 4; bases outside the gene matches: 5. The CDR3 DNA follows: TGCAGCGTGGATACAGGGGGCCCAGATACGCAGTATTTT. This encodes CSVDTGGPDTQYF.

The J gene is TRBJ1-6, the V gene TRBV9; perhaps TRBD1 as D (6 bases). Germline V CDR1 and CDR2: SGDLS, YYNGEE. Trimming took off 0 bases at V and 10 bases at J, with 11 bases between the two ends. The CDR3 totals 14 residues. CDR3 DNA sequence: TGTGCCAGCAGCGTAGGAGGGGGAAAATCACCCCTCCACTTT. Residues: CASSVGGGKSPLHF.

CDR3 coding DNA: TGTGCCAGCAGCTTAGCGGGGGTACAGGGAAGGACAGATACGCAGTATTTT. It yields the protein CASSLAGVQGRTDTQYF. J is TRBJ2-3 and V is TRBV7-2, with D tentatively TRBD1 (6 bases). CDR3 length equals 17 residues. CDR1 and CDR2 (germline): SGHTA, FQGNSA. V was shortened by 0 bases and J by 3 bases, with 16 bases between the two germline ends.

The chain has TRBV6-2 or TRBV6-3 and TRBJ2-7; 10 positions match TRBD1. This CDR3 comprises 18 residues. Germline V gene lookup returns CDR1 MNHEY and CDR2 SVGEGT. V lost 0 bases, J lost 7 bases, and 15 bases stayed unmatched. CDR3 in DNA: TGTGCCAGCAGTTACTCGATGGCGGGTAGACAGGGGGCGGGAGAGCAGTACTTC. Its translation is CASSYSMAGRQGAGEQYF.

The chain recombines TRBV28 with TRBJ1-1; 7 bases are a match to TRBD1. This CDR3 is built from 15 residues. The germline V gene has CDR1 MDHEN and CDR2 SYDVKM. V was clipped by 4 bases and J by 1 base; unmatched bases: 6. The CDR3 reads CASSSLGGENTEAFF. For the CDR3, the DNA is TGTGCCAGCAGTTCCCTAGGGGGCGAGAACACTGAAGCTTTCTTT.

This chain uses TRBV30 with TRBJ1-6; D call uncertain. The CDR3 has 15 residues. CDR1 is GTSNPN, CDR2 SVGIG, per germline (reference sequence). V shed 1 base and J shed 0 bases, with 7 bases lying between them. The CDR3 sequence is CAWSGPSSYNSPLHF. The DNA for the CDR3 is TGTGCCTGGAGTGGACCTAGCTCCTATAATTCACCCCTCCACTTT.

CDR3 sequence: CASSYSTSPGNTIYF. For the CDR3, the DNA is TGTGCCAGCAGTTACTCCACGTCTCCTGGAAACACCATATATTTT. The chain employs TRBV6-5 and TRBJ1-3; the D is unclear. The CDR3 consists of 15 residues. Trimming removed 0 bases at V and 2 bases at J, with 8 bases between. CDR1 MNHEY and CDR2 SVGAGI come from the germline V gene.